Given below is one T cell receptor beta chain in context. These data come from a study of CD8 T cells in Susac syndrome. There are 13 residues in the CDR3. The V gene's germline CDR1 is MNHEY and CDR2 SMNVEV (reference sequence). Trimming cost V 5 bases and J 9 bases, with 14 bases left between them. With random hexamers, reverse transcription was performed on about 0.5 to 1 ug of RNA. Via MiXCR, TCRdb re-called the immunoSEQ multiplex PCR reads, giving one row per CDR3 protein. The sample carries approximately 180,000 distinct CDR3 sequences, over 90% recorded once. The sample consisted of CD4+ T cells from PBMCs. The gene calls are TRBV27 and TRBJ2-1; the D is unclear. The TCR sequence derives from a human donor with Susac syndrome. The CDR3 loop is CASSELTRSEQFF. For the CDR3, the DNA is TGTGCCAGCAGTGAATTGACGAGATCTGAGCAGTTCTTC.